The TCR beta chain under discussion was sequenced for a study of human T cells and chemical hapten exposure. For the study at large: In the roughly 25-week study, patients were dosed weekly with diphenylcyclopropenone on the scalp throughout. Overall study findings and caveats: PT1 expanded TCR counts and patch test score were linked, and their correlation was positive.

Regarding time point: patch test 3, about 24 weeks after DPC sensitization. Treatment: therapeutic diphenylcyclopropenone sensitization with weekly scalp DPC. Library construction involved attaching unique molecular identifiers to individual cDNA molecules, which allowed quantitative, reproducible TCR counting. TCRdb independently ran MiXCR on the RACE reads; one entry per CDR3 protein. The sample lists just under 60,000 distinct CDR3 sequences; around 12% were seen once. A word on this clonotype: Its matching antigen is unknown.

The V gene end was trimmed by 5 bases and the J gene end by 6 bases; junction bases not matched to a gene: 9. Germline V CDR1 and CDR2: MGHDK, SYGVNS. The CDR3 is made up of 14 amino acids. V gene TRBV25-1 combines with J gene TRBJ2-7; 8 bases are a match to TRBD1. This TCR was recovered from a man younger than 45 with alopecia areata. Some clones in this sample may be carry-over from other donors' samples. Sequencing was performed on whole blood, taken in connection with sensitization to the hapten diphenylcyclopropenone (DPC). The CDR3 region has the DNA TGTGCCAGCAGTCCCAGGGGGCGGCAAGGCGAGCAGTACTTC. Translation: CASSPRGRQGEQYF.